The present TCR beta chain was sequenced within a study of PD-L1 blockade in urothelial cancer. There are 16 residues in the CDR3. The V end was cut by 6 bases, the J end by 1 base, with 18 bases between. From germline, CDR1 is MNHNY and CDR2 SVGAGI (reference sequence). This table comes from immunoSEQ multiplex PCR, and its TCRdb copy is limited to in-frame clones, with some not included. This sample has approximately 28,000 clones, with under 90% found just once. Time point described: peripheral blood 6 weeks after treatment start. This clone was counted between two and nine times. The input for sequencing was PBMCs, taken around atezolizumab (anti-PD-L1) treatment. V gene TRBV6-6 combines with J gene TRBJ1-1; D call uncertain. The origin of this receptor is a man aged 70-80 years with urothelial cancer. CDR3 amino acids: CASSQPLLGSNTEAFF. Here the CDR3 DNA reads TGTGCCAGCAGCCAGCCCCTCCTCGGGTCGAACACTGAAGCTTTCTTT.